This T cell receptor (beta chain) was sequenced during a study of blood T cell repertoires in COVID-19. This CDR3 comprises 13 residues. CDR1 and CDR2 from the germline V gene are ENHRY and SYGVKD. Trimming took off 3 bases at V and 0 bases at J, with 5 bases between the two ends. Repertoires were generated with immunoSEQ multiplex PCR, while TCRdb's copy carries only in-frame clones and drops some. The sample contains approximately 270,000 clones, 85% to 90% of which appear only once. This sequence originates from an older man with acute or convalescent COVID-19. The source material was peripheral blood. The gene calls are TRBV10-3 and TRBJ1-1; D uncertain. The DNA of the CDR3 is TGTGCCATCAGTGACTCGGTGAACACTGAAGCTTTCTTT. This encodes CAISDSVNTEAFF.